Presented here are 10 T cell receptor beta chains from one specimen sequenced in a study of T cells after yellow fever vaccination. MiXCR, run by TCRdb on the 5' RACE reads, gives a single entry per CDR3 protein. Among roughly 500,000 distinct CDR3 sequences listed, 15% to 20% were seen once. The sequencing used PBMCs, collected 15 days after the yellow fever booster vaccination. Source of these receptors: a man aged 30 to 45 who received the YFV17D yellow fever vaccine.

The gene calls are TRBV12-3 or TRBV12-4 and TRBJ2-7, with 7 bases aligning to TRBD1. V was pared by 9 bases and J by 6 bases, with 5 bases of the junction left unmatched. The CDR3 extends over 11 amino acids. Here the CDR3 reads CASGTAPEQYF. CDR3 DNA: TGTGCCAGTGGGACAGCCCCCGAGCAGTACTTC.

This sequence joins TRBV28 and TRBJ2-2; 7 bases agree with TRBD1. Germline V gives CDR1 MDHEN, CDR2 SYDVKM. With V trimmed by 5 bases and J by 3 bases, 12 bases remained unmatched. CDR3 length equals 17 residues. For the CDR3, the DNA is TGTGCCAGCAGTATACTCACCGGGACAGACGACACCGGGGAGCTGTTTTTT. Protein sequence: CASSILTGTDDTGELFF.

This clonotype was counted a few times. The rearrangement links TRBV6-1 to TRBJ2-3; D is tentatively TRBD1 or TRBD2 (5 bases each). V was shortened by 6 bases and J by 0 bases, with 7 bases between the two germline ends. Germline CDR1 reads MNHNS; CDR2 reads SASEGT. This CDR3 is 13 amino acids long. The CDR3 spells CASRWGSTDTQYF. The CDR3 nucleotides read TGTGCCAGCAGGTGGGGGAGCACAGATACGCAGTATTTT.

This chain uses TRBV27 with TRBJ2-1; D unresolved. The CDR3 contains 14 residues. The V and J ends lost 3 bases and 4 bases respectively, with 10 bases between them. CDR1 MNHEY and CDR2 SMNVEV come from the germline V gene (reference sequence). The CDR3 region has the DNA TGTGCCAGCAGTTTGAATACTTATTACAATGAGCAGTTCTTC. Protein sequence: CASSLNTYYNEQFF.

J is TRBJ2-1 and V is TRBV6-1; 7 bases agree with TRBD2. The J segment lost 7 bases and the V segment lost 9 bases, leaving 6 bases of the junction unmatched. CDR1 is MNHNS, CDR2 SASEGT, per germline. This CDR3 region has 12 residues. CDR3 amino acids: CASLGGPNEQFF. Here the CDR3 DNA reads TGTGCCAGTTTGGGAGGGCCGAATGAGCAGTTCTTC.

This clonotype has only a few counts. The chain has TRBV7-9 and TRBJ2-3, with 7 nucleotides matching TRBD1. Germline lookup yields CDR1 SEHNR and CDR2 FQNEAQ (reference sequence). J was trimmed by 4 bases and V by 1 base; bases with no gene match: 11. The CDR3 runs to 17 residues. The CDR3 loop reads CASSLVRITGVPDTQYF. As DNA, the CDR3 is TGTGCCAGCAGCTTAGTTCGCATCACAGGGGTCCCAGATACGCAGTATTTT.

This clonotype was counted only a few times. This chain joins TRBV2 and TRBJ1-5; D is undetermined. CDR1 is SNHLY and CDR2 is FYNNEI in the germline V gene. This CDR3 contains 11 residues. Trimming took off 6 bases at V and 9 bases at J, with 9 bases between the two ends. DNA for the CDR3: TGTGCCAGCAGGGGATCGGGGCCCCAGCATTTT. Translation: CASRGSGPQHF.

This clonotype was detected only once. The chain couples TRBV7-2 to TRBJ2-7; possible D gene TRBD2, 7 bases. The CDR3 is 14 residues long. V dropped 2 bases and J dropped 3 bases, with 11 bases sitting between them. Germline V lookup: CDR1 SGHTA, CDR2 FQGNSA. The chain's CDR3 is CASSLRGAYYEQYF. The DNA of the CDR3 is TGTGCCAGCAGCTTACGGGGGGCCTACTACGAGCAGTACTTC.

This clonotype has a handful of counts. The V and J genes are TRBV2 and TRBJ2-5; D is perhaps TRBD1 (8 bases). This CDR3 has 15 amino acids. Per germline, CDR1 SNHLY and CDR2 FYNNEI. Trimming cost V 10 bases and J 2 bases, with 20 bases left between them. The CDR3 reads CATQGGGPLQETQYF. CDR3 nucleotide sequence: TGTGCCACACAGGGGGGAGGGCCATTACAAGAGACCCAGTACTTC.

The CDR3 reads CSARGTTRSEQYF. The CDR3 region has the DNA TGCAGTGCTAGAGGGACAACCAGGAGCGAGCAGTACTTC. The chain carries TRBV20-1 and TRBJ2-7, with D maybe TRBD1 (5 bases). CDR3 size: 13 residues. In germline, CDR1 is DFQATT, CDR2 SNEGSKA (reference sequence). V was shortened by 1 base and J by 6 bases, with 13 bases between the two germline ends.